This passage covers 2 T cell receptor beta chains from one sample sequenced in a study of shared clonotypes between healthy human individuals. Produced via immunoSEQ multiplex PCR; TCRdb's table is partial and in-frame only. The sample has around 2.5 million clones; approximately 93% are singletons. The sequenced sample consisted of naive CD4+ T cells from PBMCs. Subset defined: CD45RA+ positively selected. These receptors came from a man aged 18 to 29 in good health. Some clones in this sample may be carry-over from other donors' samples.

The V call is TRBV5-4, the J call TRBJ2-1; D is unresolved. This CDR3 is built from 15 residues. Trimming cost V 7 bases and J 2 bases, with 16 bases left between them. From germline, CDR1 is SGHNT and CDR2 YYREEE (reference sequence). This CDR3 is CASRPDGLAYNEQFF. CDR3 bases: TGTGCCAGCCGGCCGGACGGGCTCGCCTACAATGAGCAGTTCTTC.

Regarding this clone: The same CDR3 arises from other DNA sequences in this sample as well. The rearrangement uses TRBV7-2 and TRBJ2-1, with no clear D. Germline values: CDR1 SGHTA, CDR2 FQGNSA. V lost 3 bases and J 6 bases, leaving 6 bases between the germline ends. The CDR3 is 12 residues long. The CDR3 DNA reads as TGTGCCAGCAGCTTGGCTGTCAATGAGCAGTTCTTC. It specifies CASSLAVNEQFF.